This is a list of T cell receptor beta chains from one sample in a study of CD8 T cells in Susac syndrome. TCRdb re-called the immunoSEQ multiplex PCR reads through MiXCR, storing one row per CDR3 protein. The sample yields about 180,000 distinct CDR3 sequences, nearly 97% seen once. Sequencing was carried out using CD4+ T cells from PBMCs. Source of these receptors: a human donor with multiple sclerosis. CDR3s include the opening cysteine and the closing phenylalanine or tryptophan. D genes are given only for firm matches. The size of a clone is reported for some rows only, either as once, few or many, or as a class for expanded clones.

d_gene	v_gene	abundance	j_gene	CDR3nt	CDR3aa
TRBD2	TRBV30	.	TRBJ2-7	TGTGCCTGGAGTATAGCGGGGGTTGCCTACGAGCAGTACTTC	CAWSIAGVAYEQYF
.	TRBV30	.	TRBJ1-5	TGTGCCTGGAGGGAATCCTACGGGGGTTCTAATCAGCCCCAGCATTTT	CAWRESYGGSNQPQHF
.	TRBV3-1	.	TRBJ2-5	TGTGCCAGCAGCCAAGAATTTCGCGGGGAAGAGACCCAGTACTTC	CASSQEFRGEETQYF
.	TRBV3-1	.	TRBJ1-1	TGTGCCAGCAGGAAGGAACCGCTCCTCACTGAAGCTTTCTTT	CASRKEPLLTEAFF
.	TRBV7-9	.	TRBJ1-5	TGTGCCAGCACCAACCCGGCAGACAGATTTAATCAGCCCCAGCATTTT	CASTNPADRFNQPQHF
.	TRBV15	.	TRBJ1-1	TGTGCCACCAGCAGAGATTTTTTGGGCCCAGGGCGGGTCACTGAAGCTTTCTTT	CATSRDFLGPGRVTEAFF
TRBD2	TRBV2	.	TRBJ2-5	TGTGCCAGCAGTTTGCTAGCGGAGGCCCATCAGTACTTC	CASSLLAEAHQYF
.	TRBV9	once	TRBJ2-7	TGTGCCAGCAGCGTAGGTCTCCAACAGGGCGAGCAGTACTTC	CASSVGLQQGEQYF
.	TRBV3-1	.	TRBJ2-2	TGTGCCAGCAGCCAATGGGGGGCCGGGGAGCTGTTTTTT	CASSQWGAGELFF
.	TRBV7-9	.	TRBJ2-1	TGTGCCAGCAGTCAGCAGCTTCGGCCCCCCAATGAGCAGTTCTTC	CASSQQLRPPNEQFF
TRBD1	TRBV30	.	TRBJ2-7	TGTGCCTGGAGTGTACTGAAGGGGGCGGGACAGGCCCCGCAGTACTTC	CAWSVLKGAGQAPQYF
.	TRBV29-1	.	TRBJ2-2	TGCAGCGTTGAAGAATCAGGGGCCGGGGAGCTGTTTTTT	CSVEESGAGELFF
TRBD2	TRBV12-3/TRBV12-4	.	TRBJ2-2	TGTGCCAGCAGTTTGACTAGCGGGGCCACCGGGGAGCTGTTTTTT	CASSLTSGATGELFF
.	TRBV5-4	.	TRBJ1-1	TGTGCCAGCAGAGGGGGGAACATGAACACTGAAGCTTTCTTT	CASRGGNMNTEAFF
.	TRBV10-3	.	TRBJ1-2	TGTGCCATCAGTGAACAGACTGGCTATGGCTACACCTTC	CAISEQTGYGYTF
.	TRBV19	once	TRBJ1-6	TGTGCCAGTAGTGACAGGAATAATTCACCCCTCCACTTT	CASSDRNNSPLHF
.	TRBV28	once	TRBJ2-7	TGTGCCAGCAGTGAAAGAGTCCCCTACGAGCAGTACTTC	CASSERVPYEQYF
.	TRBV29-1	.	TRBJ2-3	TGCAGCGCATGGGATAGGGTAGGGCCCACAGATACGCAGTATTTT	CSAWDRVGPTDTQYF
.	TRBV5-6	once	TRBJ2-6	TGTGCCAGCAGCTTGGGGCCAAAGCGGGCTGGGGCCAACGTCCTGACTTTC	CASSLGPKRAGANVLTF
TRBD1	TRBV5-1	.	TRBJ2-7	TGCGCCAGCAGCTCCGGACAGGGGGCGCCGGGGGAGCAGTACTTC	CASSSGQGAPGEQYF
.	TRBV5-6	.	TRBJ2-3	TGTGCCAGCAGCTTGGAGGGGACTGGGCGGGATACGCAGTATTTT	CASSLEGTGRDTQYF
.	TRBV20-1	.	TRBJ2-7	TGCAGTGCTAGAGATCTTAAGCGGCAGAATCCCTACGAGCAGTACTTC	CSARDLKRQNPYEQYF
.	TRBV5-4	.	TRBJ2-6	TGTGCCAGCAGCTTGGTTTGGGCAGGGGTAAGCTCTGGGGCCAACGTCCTGACTTTC	CASSLVWAGVSSGANVLTF
.	TRBV11-2	.	TRBJ2-2	TGTGCCAGCAGCCTCCGACCCGGAACCGGGGAGCTGTTTTTT	CASSLRPGTGELFF
TRBD1	TRBV29-1	.	TRBJ1-1	TGCAGCGTTGACATGCAGGGGGGGGCTTACACTGAAGCTTTCTTT	CSVDMQGGAYTEAFF
TRBD2	TRBV30	.	TRBJ2-2	TGTGCCTGGAGCAGCGGGGCGTACCACACCGGGGAGCTGTTTTTT	CAWSSGAYHTGELFF
TRBD2	TRBV5-1	.	TRBJ2-7	TGCGCCAGCAGCTTGGAGCTAGCGGGGAGGAACGAGCAGTACTTC	CASSLELAGRNEQYF
.	TRBV5-6	.	TRBJ2-1	TGTGCCAGCAGCTTGCGTAGTCTTCCGCTCTCGGGTTACAATGAGCAGTTCTTC	CASSLRSLPLSGYNEQFF
TRBD1	TRBV14	.	TRBJ2-5	TGTGCCAGCAGCCGGGCCGGGACAGGGTATCGGGAGACCCAGTACTTC	CASSRAGTGYRETQYF
TRBD2	TRBV5-1	.	TRBJ2-3	TGCGCCAGCAGCGCGGACGGGACTAGCGGACGCACAGATACGCAGTATTTT	CASSADGTSGRTDTQYF
.	TRBV9	.	TRBJ1-2	TGTGCCAGCAGCGTGGGATGGACAGCCTCCTATGGCTACACCTTC	CASSVGWTASYGYTF
TRBD1	TRBV12-3/TRBV12-4	.	TRBJ2-1	TGTGCCAGCAGTTTACTGAGGACAGGGTGGAGTTTCTTC	CASSLLRTGWSFF
.	TRBV5-4	.	TRBJ2-5	TGTGCCAGCAGCCCCCGGGACGGAGAGACCCAGTACTTC	CASSPRDGETQYF
.	TRBV29-1	.	TRBJ2-3	TGCAGCGTTGAAGGAGGAGGAGATACGCAGTATTTT	CSVEGGGDTQYF
.	TRBV19	.	TRBJ1-1	TGTGCCAGTAGTATCCCCACAGGTTTCGGGAACACTGAAGCTTTCTTT	CASSIPTGFGNTEAFF
.	TRBV27	.	TRBJ2-3	TGTGCCAGCAGTCTTGACCGGGGCTTCGGAGATACGCAGTATTTT	CASSLDRGFGDTQYF
.	TRBV4-3	.	TRBJ2-3	TGCGCCAGCAGCCATCAAACTAGCAGTAGTACAGATACGCAGTATTTT	CASSHQTSSSTDTQYF
.	TRBV7-9	.	TRBJ2-3	TGTGCCAGCAGCATAACCACCCACGGGGATACGCAGTATTTT	CASSITTHGDTQYF
.	TRBV13	.	TRBJ2-7	TGTGCCAGCAGCTTAGTGCGGCGGGACGCCGAGCAGTACTTC	CASSLVRRDAEQYF
.	TRBV30	.	TRBJ1-2	TGTGCCTGGAGGCGGGGGTTAGATGGCTACACCTTC	CAWRRGLDGYTF
.	TRBV3-1	.	TRBJ1-2	TGTGCCAGCAGCCAAGAAAGGGGTCTCTATGGCTACACCTTC	CASSQERGLYGYTF
.	TRBV11-2	.	TRBJ1-1	TGTGCCAGCAGCTTATCCAGATTCGGGTTGAACACTGAAGCTTTCTTT	CASSLSRFGLNTEAFF
.	TRBV30	.	TRBJ1-1	TGTGCCTGGAGGCCTTGGACAGCTTCGGGCACTGAAGCTTTCTTT	CAWRPWTASGTEAFF